The 4 T cell receptor beta chains in this list originate from one sample, sequenced in a study of breast tumors, draining lymph nodes, adjacent tissues. TCRdb recomputed calls from the multiplex PCR reads with MiXCR, one row per CDR3 protein. Here the sample spans about 15,000 distinct CDR3 sequences, around 47% being singletons. The specimen was tumor-adjacent breast tissue. These receptors originate from a female donor with breast cancer. Some clones in this sample may be carry-over from other donors' samples.

This clonotype was seen many times. This chain uses TRBV7-9 with TRBJ2-5, with 8 positions matching TRBD2. The CDR3 has 13 amino acids. Germline V gene sequence: CDR1 SEHNR, CDR2 FQNEAQ (reference sequence). J gave up 5 bases and V 5 bases, and 4 bases lay outside the gene matches. The CDR3 reads CASSPTSAETQYF. In nucleotides, the CDR3 is TGTGCCAGCAGCCCGACTAGCGCGGAGACCCAGTACTTC.

This clonotype was recorded many times. This chain uses TRBV6-2 or TRBV6-3 with TRBJ1-2, with 8 bases identical to TRBD1. Trimming removed 6 bases from V and 3 bases from J; junction bases left unmatched: 9. The CDR3 length is 15 residues. The germline gives CDR1 MNHEY, CDR2 SVGEGT. The CDR3 loop is CASRLGGQADYGYTF. The CDR3 region has the DNA TGTGCCAGCAGACTAGGGGGACAGGCTGACTATGGCTACACCTTC.

This clonotype was counted many times. The rearrangement joins TRBV19 to TRBJ2-3; D is unclear. CDR1 is LNHDA and CDR2 is SQIVND in the germline V gene (reference sequence). V lost 5 bases, J lost 0 bases, and 12 bases lay in between. This CDR3 is built from 15 residues. The CDR3: CASSSDVSSTDTQYF. Written as DNA, the CDR3 is TGTGCCAGTAGTTCGGACGTCTCTAGCACAGATACGCAGTATTTT.

This clonotype occurred many times. The chain has TRBV7-9 and TRBJ2-1; 12 nucleotides line up with TRBD2. Germline loops: CDR1 SEHNR, CDR2 FQNEAQ (reference sequence). This CDR3 has 16 residues. The ends lost 5 bases at V and 7 bases at J; junction bases unmatched: 9. CDR3 sequence reads: CASSPELAGGWNEQFF. The CDR3 region has the DNA TGTGCCAGCAGCCCAGAGCTAGCGGGAGGGTGGAATGAGCAGTTCTTC. Full variable domain (remainder filled in from reference TRBV7-9 and TRBJ2-1): DTGVSQNPRHKITKRGQNVTFRCDPISEHNRLYWYRQTLGQGPEFLTYFQNEAQLEKSRLLSDRFSAERPKGSFSTLEIQRTEQGDSAMYLCASSPELAGGWNEQFFGPGTRLTVL.